These T cell receptor beta chains were read from a single sample in a study of cytomegalovirus exposure and HLA in healthy donors. The protocol was immunoSEQ multiplex PCR, while the TCRdb copy is restricted to in-frame clones and leaves out a portion. Altogether some 120,000 clones are present, 80% being singletons, with the ten largest covering 0.85% to 1.3%. Specimen: PBMCs. The receptors were gathered from a human donor in good health. Both conserved end residues are part of each CDR3. D genes are given only for firm matches. Clone size is stated in some rows and not others, as once, few, many or a class when expanded.

D | J | size | V | DNA | CDR3
NA | TRBJ1-1 | NA | TRBV27 | TGTGCCAGCAGTTTGCACAGGGACACTGAAGCTTTCTTT | CASSLHRDTEAFF
NA | TRBJ1-2 | NA | TRBV5-6 | NA | CASSFGQGCTF
TRBD1 | TRBJ1-2 | NA | TRBV10-3 | TGTGCCATCAGTGAGAGCAGTAGGGGACAGGGGTATGGCTACACCTTC | CAISESSRGQGYGYTF
TRBD1 | TRBJ2-2 | NA | TRBV2 | TGTGCCAGCAGTACTCAGGGGGCCGTCGGGGAGCTGTTTTTT | CASSTQGAVGELFF
NA | TRBJ2-7 | NA | TRBV19 | TGTGCCAGTCAACGGGACACGAGGTTATACGAGCAGTACTTC | CASQRDTRLYEQYF
NA | TRBJ1-1 | NA | TRBV6-1 | TGTGCCAGCAGTAACCCCCGGGGGGACTCAGCTTTCTTT | CASSNPRGDSAFF
TRBD1 | TRBJ2-3 | NA | TRBV7-9 | TGTGCCAGCAGTTTCGGACAGGGAAACACAGATACGCAGTATTTT | CASSFGQGNTDTQYF
NA | TRBJ1-6 | NA | TRBV6-1 | TGTGCCAGCAGTGAATCGGTGAATTCACCCCTCCACTTT | CASSESVNSPLHF
TRBD1 | TRBJ1-4 | NA | TRBV18 | TGTGCCAGCTCACCCCGCGGGGTACAGGGGTTTTCGAATGAAAAACTGTTTTTT | CASSPRGVQGFSNEKLFF
NA | TRBJ2-7 | NA | TRBV6-1 | TGTGCCATCAGTGGGCGGGCCTCCTACGAGCAGTACTTC | CAISGRASYEQYF
NA | TRBJ1-4 | NA | TRBV13 | TGTGCCAGCAGCTCTATGTCGTACCGTAATGAAAAACTGTTTTTT | CASSSMSYRNEKLFF
TRBD2 | TRBJ2-1 | NA | TRBV7-6 | TGTGCCAGCAGGAAAACTAGCGGGGGGGGGAATGAGCAGTTCTTC | CASRKTSGGGNEQFF
NA | TRBJ2-7 | NA | TRBV25-1 | TGTGCCAGCAGTGGCCTCCAGGGTGGGCGGTTCCCCTACGAGCAGTACTTC | CASSGLQGGRFPYEQYF
NA | TRBJ2-5 | NA | TRBV19 | TGTGCCAGTAGTCCGGGGTGGGAGACCCAGTACTTC | CASSPGWETQYF
TRBD2 | TRBJ2-3 | NA | TRBV9 | TGTGCCAGCAGCCCGACGGGGGGGCCAGGAGATACGCAGTATTTT | CASSPTGGPGDTQYF
TRBD1 | TRBJ1-2 | NA | TRBV4-2 | TGTGCCAGCGTTTTGACAGGGGGCCGGGGCTATGGCTACACCTTC | CASVLTGGRGYGYTF
TRBD2 | TRBJ2-3 | NA | TRBV18 | TGTGCCAGCTCACCACTAGCGGGGGAGAGCACAGATACGCAGTATTTT | CASSPLAGESTDTQYF
TRBD2 | TRBJ2-7 | few | TRBV5-6 | TGTGCCAGCAGCTTCTCCCGGGACTACCGATACGAGCAGTACTTC | CASSFSRDYRYEQYF
TRBD1 | TRBJ1-4 | NA | TRBV9 | TGTGCCAGCAGCCCAGGCGGAGGGACAGGGAATGAAAAACTGTTTTTT | CASSPGGGTGNEKLFF
TRBD1 | TRBJ1-1 | NA | TRBV18 | TGTGCCAGCACCCAACAGGGGGCTACAGCTGAAGCTTTCTTT | CASTQQGATAEAFF
NA | TRBJ1-6 | once | TRBV18 | TGTGCCAGCTCACACTCCAGGAATGACAATTCACCCCTCCACTTT | CASSHSRNDNSPLHF
TRBD2 | TRBJ2-3 | NA | TRBV4-1 | TGCGCCAGCAGCCAAGGCGCACTAGCGGGGGGTGGGACAGATACGCAGTATTTT | CASSQGALAGGGTDTQYF
NA | TRBJ2-7 | NA | TRBV10-3 | TGTGCCACGTCGGGAGACCCGACCTACGAGCAGTACTTC | CATSGDPTYEQYF
TRBD1 | TRBJ1-2 | NA | TRBV28 | TGTGCCAGCCGGTACCCGGGACAGGGTTATGGCTACACCTTC | CASRYPGQGYGYTF
TRBD1 | TRBJ2-7 | NA | TRBV6-6 | TGTGCCAGCGGAATCTCGGACGGGACAGGGACCTACGAGCAGTACTTC | CASGISDGTGTYEQYF
NA | TRBJ1-1 | few | TRBV5-6 | TGTGCCAGCGGCGGACAGATGAACACTGAAGCTTTCTTT | CASGGQMNTEAFF
NA | TRBJ1-2 | NA | TRBV6-1 | TGTGCCAGCAGTAAGGACAGCCCGGGAGGCTACACCTTC | CASSKDSPGGYTF
NA | TRBJ2-7 | NA | TRBV5-1 | TGCGCCAGCAGCCCCCTGGGGGGGCTACCTTACGAGCAGTACTTC | CASSPLGGLPYEQYF
NA | TRBJ1-6 | NA | TRBV7-3 | TGTGCCAGCAGCCTATCGACAGTTTCACCCCTCCACTTT | CASSLSTVSPLHF
NA | TRBJ1-3 | NA | TRBV6-5 | TGTGCCAGCAGTGCAGGAGGAAGCACCATATATTTT | CASSAGGSTIYF
TRBD1 | TRBJ2-7 | NA | TRBV7-3 | TGTGCCAGCAGCCCAGATCCAGGGGGTGTTCATATCGAGCAGTACTTC | CASSPDPGGVHIEQYF
NA | TRBJ2-1 | NA | TRBV27 | TGTGCCAGCGGTACAGCTCCCTACAATGAGCAGTTCTTC | CASGTAPYNEQFF
NA | TRBJ1-5 | NA | TRBV7-9 | TGTTCCAGCAGCCCAGGTTACAGCAGAAATCAGCCCCAGCATTTT | CSSSPGYSRNQPQHF
NA | TRBJ1-2 | NA | TRBV5-6 | TGTGCCAGCAGCGGGGGGAACAACTATGGCTACACCTTC | CASSGGNNYGYTF
TRBD1 | TRBJ2-7 | NA | TRBV6-5 | TGTGCCAGCAGCCGGGACAGCACGGCCGAGCAGTACTTC | CASSRDSTAEQYF
NA | TRBJ1-3 | NA | TRBV21-1 | TGTGCCAGCAGCAAAGGCCGGGTCCCTGGAAACACCATATATTTT | CASSKGRVPGNTIYF
NA | TRBJ1-1 | few | TRBV6-5 | TGTGCCAGCAGTTACTCGATGCACTCCACTGAAGCTTTCTTT | CASSYSMHSTEAFF
NA | TRBJ1-1 | NA | TRBV2 | TGTGCCAGCAACAGGTTGGAAGCTTTCTTT | CASNRLEAFF
NA | TRBJ1-5 | NA | TRBV5-6 | TGTGCCAGCAGCCTAACAGGGTCGGGCAATCAGCCCCAGCATTTT | CASSLTGSGNQPQHF
NA | TRBJ2-7 | few | TRBV28 | TGTGCCAGCAGTCCCCCCAGGTCCGAGCAGTACTTC | CASSPPRSEQYF
NA | TRBJ1-3 | NA | TRBV28 | TGTGCCAGCAGCCCACCCCCAGGGCGAAACACCATATATTTT | CASSPPPGRNTIYF
NA | TRBJ2-7 | NA | TRBV5-1 | TGCGCCAGCAGCTTGGCATACGAGCAGTACTTC | CASSLAYEQYF
TRBD1 | TRBJ1-1 | NA | TRBV28 | TGTGCCAGCAGTCCTGACAGGGACACTGAAGCTTTCTTT | CASSPDRDTEAFF
TRBD2 | TRBJ2-1 | NA | TRBV5-1 | TGCGCCAGCAGCTCCACTAGCGGGGGGGGCAGTGAGCAGTTCTTC | CASSSTSGGGSEQFF
TRBD1 | TRBJ1-5 | NA | TRBV7-9 | TGTGCCAGCAGCTCGGTGCAGGGGGCATATAGCAATCAGCCCCAGCATTTT | CASSSVQGAYSNQPQHF
TRBD1 | TRBJ2-7 | NA | TRBV10-3 | TGTGCCTCGGCTGACAGGGAATACGAGCAGTACTTC | CASADREYEQYF
NA | TRBJ1-1 | few | TRBV6-5 | TGTGCCAGCAGTTACACGACAGGGAACACTGAAGCTTTCTTT | CASSYTTGNTEAFF
TRBD2 | TRBJ2-7 | NA | TRBV19 | TGTGCCAGTAGTATTGGGAGGGAGAGCTCCTACGAGCAGTACTTC | CASSIGRESSYEQYF
NA | TRBJ1-5 | few | TRBV6-5 | TGTGCCAGCAGCTACGAAGGGGGTCAGCCCCAGCATTTT | CASSYEGGQPQHF
NA | TRBJ2-7 | NA | TRBV6-6 | TGTGCCAGCAGTTACTCCCTCTACGAGCAGTACTTC | CASSYSLYEQYF
NA | TRBJ1-5 | NA | TRBV10-3 | TGTGCCACCCAGGCAGATAGCAATCAGCCCCAGCATTTT | CATQADSNQPQHF
NA | TRBJ2-3 | NA | TRBV9 | TGTGCCAGCAGCGTAGGGCGGGGACCCTCCGATACGCAGTATTTT | CASSVGRGPSDTQYF
NA | TRBJ2-5 | NA | TRBV5-4 | TGTGCCAGCAGCCCAGGTCGGCCCCCCAAAGAGACCCAGTACTTC | CASSPGRPPKETQYF
TRBD1 | TRBJ1-6 | NA | TRBV27 | TGTGCCAGCAGTCCTTCGGGGACAGGGGGCAGGAATTCACCCCTCCACTTT | CASSPSGTGGRNSPLHF
NA | TRBJ1-5 | NA | TRBV2 | TGTGCCAGCAGCTCTAATAGCAATCAGCCCCAGCATTTT | CASSSNSNQPQHF
TRBD1 | TRBJ1-6 | NA | TRBV7-6 | TGTGCCAGCAGCCGTGACAGGGCTCAGGATTCACCCCTCCACTTT | CASSRDRAQDSPLHF
NA | TRBJ2-1 | NA | TRBV5-1 | TGCGCCAGCAGCTTGGCCGGTGGAAACTATGGGAATGAGCAGTTCTTC | CASSLAGGNYGNEQFF